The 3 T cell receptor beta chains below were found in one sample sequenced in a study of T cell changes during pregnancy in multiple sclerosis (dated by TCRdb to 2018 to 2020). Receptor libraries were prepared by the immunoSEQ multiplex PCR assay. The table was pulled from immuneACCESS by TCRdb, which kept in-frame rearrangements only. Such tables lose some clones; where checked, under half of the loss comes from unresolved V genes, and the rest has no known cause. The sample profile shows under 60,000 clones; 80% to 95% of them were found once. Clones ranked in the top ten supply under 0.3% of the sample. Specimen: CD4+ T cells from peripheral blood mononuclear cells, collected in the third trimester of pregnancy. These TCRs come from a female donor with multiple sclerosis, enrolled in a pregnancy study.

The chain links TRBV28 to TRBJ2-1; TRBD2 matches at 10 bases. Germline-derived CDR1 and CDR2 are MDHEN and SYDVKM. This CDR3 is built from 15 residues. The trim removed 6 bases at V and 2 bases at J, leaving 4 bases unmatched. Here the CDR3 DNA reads TGTGCCAGCAGCCTTACTAGCGGGACCTACAATGAGCAGTTCTTC. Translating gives CASSLTSGTYNEQFF.

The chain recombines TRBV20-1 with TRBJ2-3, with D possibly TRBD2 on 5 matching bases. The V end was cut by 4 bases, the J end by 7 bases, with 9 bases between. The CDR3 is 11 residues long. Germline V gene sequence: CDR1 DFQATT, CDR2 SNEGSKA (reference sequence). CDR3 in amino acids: CSAMGSNTQYF. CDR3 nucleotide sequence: TGCAGTGCTATGGGGAGCAATACGCAGTATTTT.

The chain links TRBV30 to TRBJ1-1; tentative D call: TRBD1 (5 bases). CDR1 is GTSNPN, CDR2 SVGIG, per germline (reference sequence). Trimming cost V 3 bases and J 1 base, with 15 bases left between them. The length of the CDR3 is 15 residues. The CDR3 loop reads CAWSRARGTNTEAFF. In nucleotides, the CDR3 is TGTGCCTGGAGCAGGGCCCGCGGTACGAACACTGAAGCTTTCTTT.